A single sample is the source of the 4 T cell receptor beta chains below, sequenced in a study of blood T cell repertoires in COVID-19. The table came from immunoSEQ multiplex PCR; TCRdb's copy has only in-frame clones and leaves some out. The sample holds 150,000 to 200,000 clones; about 82% are singletons and the top ten take about 9.7%. Sequencing was done on a sample of PBMCs or T cells enriched from blood (not recorded which). The receptors originated from a woman in her 30s who had recovered from COVID-19.

This clone was seen a handful of times. The rearrangement links TRBV6-1 to TRBJ2-1; TRBD2 matches at 11 bases. Losses at the gene ends were 1 base for V and 3 bases for J; bases not matched to a gene: 5. The CDR3 extends over 17 amino acids. Germline loops: CDR1 MNHNS, CDR2 SASEGT. CDR3 bases: TGTGCCAGCAGTGAAGTGGGACTAGCGGCTCTCTACAATGAGCAGTTCTTC. Translating it yields CASSEVGLAALYNEQFF.

The chain carries TRBV28 and TRBJ2-5; weak D call: TRBD2 (7 bases). Trimming took off 6 bases at V and 5 bases at J, with 16 bases between the two ends. The CDR3 is 14 residues long. CDR1 MDHEN and CDR2 SYDVKM come from the germline V gene. This chain's CDR3 is CASRPTGRGETQYF. The CDR3 DNA reads TGTGCCAGCAGACCCACAGGGAGGGGGGAGACCCAGTACTTC.

The V and J genes are TRBV18 and TRBJ2-7; no clear D. Trimming pared 0 bases from V and 9 bases from J, leaving 15 bases between. This CDR3 is 14 amino acids long. The germline V gene has CDR1 KGHSH and CDR2 LQKENI. In DNA, the CDR3 is TGTGCCAGCTCACCACCCCTGGCAAGCCGCGGGCAGTACTTC. It translates to CASSPPLASRGQYF.

The rearrangement joins TRBV5-4 to TRBJ2-1; TRBD2 matches 7 bases. Trimming cost V 0 bases and J 1 base; bases outside gene matches: 4. Per the germline V gene, CDR1 is SGHNT and CDR2 is YYREEE (reference sequence). The CDR3 totals 16 residues. The CDR3 region is CASSLAGSGSYNEQFF. For the CDR3, the DNA is TGTGCCAGCAGCTTGGCGGGTAGCGGGTCCTACAATGAGCAGTTCTTC.